Shown below are 13 T cell receptor beta chains from a single sample sequenced in a study of blood T cell repertoires in COVID-19. Generated by immunoSEQ multiplex PCR, the TCRdb table keeps only in-frame clones and is missing some. The table has approximately 180,000 clones, approximately 87% seen once. Sequenced material: peripheral blood. Source of these receptors: a woman in her 70s with COVID-19, enrolled during active disease.

The J gene is TRBJ1-2, the V gene TRBV25-1, with a tentative D call TRBD1 (5 bases). This CDR3 comprises 15 residues. Between the trimmed V and J ends, which lost 2 bases and 11 bases, there was a span of 21 bases. CDR1 and CDR2 (germline): MGHDK, SYGVNS. The CDR3 DNA reads TGTGCCAGCAGTGAAGGGGGACTCTCAGAGGGATTGTACACCTTC. This codes for CASSEGGLSEGLYTF.

This clone has more than one count but fewer than ten. This chain connects TRBV6-1 to TRBJ2-7, with 14 bases identical to TRBD2. Germline-derived CDR1 and CDR2 are MNHNS and SASEGT. This CDR3 has 18 amino acids. V shed 3 bases, J shed 3 bases, and the junction held 10 bases outside the gene matches. The CDR3 nucleotides read TGTGCCAGCAGTGAGGGACTAGCGGGAGAAGGAATTGGCTACGAGCAGTACTTC. Residues: CASSEGLAGEGIGYEQYF.

The J gene is TRBJ2-5, the V gene TRBV20-1; D not resolved. This CDR3 has 15 amino acids. The germline V and J ends were trimmed by 3 bases and 4 bases, with 18 bases remaining between them. Germline V lookup: CDR1 DFQATT, CDR2 SNEGSKA (reference sequence). CDR3 nucleotides: TGCAGTGCTAGTAGCACGGGTTATCCGGGAGAGACCCAGTACTTC. Amino acids: CSASSTGYPGETQYF.

This sequence joins TRBV4-1 and TRBJ2-4; D remains unclear. The V end was cut by 4 bases, the J end by 2 bases, with 15 bases between. In germline, CDR1 is MGHRA, CDR2 YSYEKL. The CDR3 runs 16 residues. CDR3 amino acids: CASSPQPAGPKNIQYF. The CDR3, as DNA: TGCGCCAGCAGCCCCCAGCCTGCTGGGCCCAAAAACATTCAGTACTTC.

A note on this clone: Other DNA sequences in the sample encode the same CDR3. The chain couples TRBV19 to TRBJ1-1; TRBD1 matches at 8 bases. The CDR3 is 13 residues long. After removal of 4 bases from V and 4 bases from J, the junction contained 2 bases not matched to a gene. Germline lookup yields CDR1 LNHDA and CDR2 SQIVND (reference sequence). The CDR3 spells CASSTGGPTEAFF. CDR3 nucleotide sequence: TGTGCCAGTAGTACAGGGGGCCCCACTGAAGCTTTCTTT. The complete variable domain, with remaining parts taken from reference TRBV19 and TRBJ1-1, reads DGGITQSPKYLFRKEGQNVTLSCEQNLNHDAMYWYRQDPGQGLRLIYYSQIVNDFQKGDIAEGYSVSREKKESFPLTVTSAQKNPTAFYLCASSTGGPTEAFFGQGTRLTVV.

This clone was detected only a few times. V and J are TRBV28 and TRBJ1-6, with 9 nucleotides matching TRBD1. Germline values: CDR1 MDHEN, CDR2 SYDVKM. The CDR3 sequence is 15 residues long. The junction had 8 bases not matched to a gene; V was cut back by 6 bases and J by 8 bases. CDR3 DNA sequence: TGTGCCAGCAGGGGGATGGGACAGGGTCATTCACCCCTCCACTTT. Translated, it gives CASRGMGQGHSPLHF.

The chain recombines TRBV5-5 with TRBJ1-6; D remains ambiguous. The V and J ends lost 0 bases and 9 bases respectively, with 10 bases between them. Germline CDR1 and CDR2: SGHKS and YYEKEE (reference sequence). This CDR3 has 14 amino acids. This chain's CDR3 is CASSLAWASSPLHF. DNA of the CDR3: TGTGCCAGCAGCTTGGCGTGGGCATCTTCACCCCTCCACTTT.

J is TRBJ2-5 and V is TRBV6-5, with a weak D call TRBD1 (5 bases). This CDR3 is 15 amino acids long. The V end was cut by 7 bases, the J end by 3 bases, with 18 bases between. Germline CDR1 MNHEY, CDR2 SVGAGI. This CDR3 is CASTTRRAGKETQYF. The DNA of the CDR3 is TGTGCCAGCACCACCCGCCGGGCAGGGAAAGAGACCCAGTACTTC.

This chain joins TRBV4-2 and TRBJ2-1; weak D call: TRBD2 (6 bases). The CDR3 runs to 17 residues. Between the trimmed V and J ends, which lost 0 bases and 2 bases, there was a span of 14 bases. Looked up from germline, CDR1 is LGHNA and CDR2 is YNFKEQ. The CDR3 loop is CASSQDSGEPTYNEQFF. The CDR3 DNA sequence: TGTGCCAGCAGCCAAGATTCGGGGGAGCCCACCTACAATGAGCAGTTCTTC.

CDR3: CASKGQGDTEAFF. The CDR3, as DNA: TGCGCCAGCAAGGGACAGGGGGACACTGAAGCTTTCTTT. The chain employs TRBV5-1 and TRBJ1-1; TRBD1 matches 11 bases. CDR1 SGHRS and CDR2 YFSETQ come from the germline V gene. This CDR3 has 13 amino acids. With V trimmed by 6 bases and J by 3 bases, 1 base remained unmatched. The variable domain in full, completed from reference TRBV5-1 and TRBJ1-1, reads KAGVTQTPRYLIKTRGQQVTLSCSPISGHRSVSWYQQTPGQGLQFLFEYFSETQRNKGNFPGRFSGRQFSNSRSEMNVSTLELGDSALYLCASKGQGDTEAFFGQGTRLTVV.

The CDR3, as DNA: TGTGCCAGCAGCCCCCGGGACAAAGCCTACGAGCAGTACTTC. It is translated as CASSPRDKAYEQYF. The V call is TRBV11-3, the J call TRBJ2-7; D might be TRBD1 (6 bases). CDR1 is SGHNT and CDR2 is YENEEA in the germline V gene. V dropped 5 bases and J dropped 2 bases, with 13 bases sitting between them. CDR3 length: 14 amino acids.

The V and J genes are TRBV4-1 and TRBJ2-7; 8 bases match TRBD2. This CDR3 is 14 amino acids long. The germline V gene has CDR1 MGHRA and CDR2 YSYEKL. The junction had 0 bases not matched to a gene; V was cut back by 2 bases and J by 0 bases. The CDR3 bases are TGCGCCAGCAGCCAAAGCGGGAGCTCCTACGAGCAGTACTTC. It specifies CASSQSGSSYEQYF.

V usage is TRBV3-1 (or the pseudogene TRBV3-2) and J usage is TRBJ1-3, with 10 bases aligning to TRBD1. This CDR3 region has 16 residues. V shed 5 bases and J 4 bases; nucleotides not matched to a gene: 8. Germline CDR1 LGHDT, CDR2 YNNKEL (reference sequence). The CDR3 sequence is CASSDRGRIGGNTIYF. Here the CDR3 DNA reads TGTGCCAGCAGCGACAGGGGGCGGATAGGAGGAAACACCATATATTTT.